The rows below give T cell receptor beta chains drawn from one sample of a study of control samples from healthy donors and cancer patients. The assay was immunoSEQ multiplex PCR, and TCRdb's table has in-frame clones only and misses some. The repertoire holds around 80,000 clones, with roughly 89% as singletons. Sequenced material: blood. The receptors stem from a man aged 50 to 59 in good health. Each CDR3 is given without its conserved first and last residue. Clone size is stated in some rows and not others, as once, few, many or a class when expanded.

V,size,CDR3
TRBV29-1,.,SVRGQGVNSPLH
TRBV7-9,.,ASSLDPLQPQH
TRBV19,.,ASRPRGTGRTEAF
TRBV5-1,.,ASSPRDRSNEKLF
TRBV6-5,.,ASRGPYEQY
TRBV7-6,.,ASSLAPGQGHTEAF
TRBV5-1,.,ASSLGGYGTDTQY
TRBV30,.,AWSVGSGAYNEQF
TRBV11-2,.,ASSLNGPYEQY
TRBV5-4,.,ASSFKTGRGGYT
TRBV6-1,.,ASSEADRVPGNTIY
TRBV19,.,ASTFSGGSTDTQY
TRBV9,.,ASSVAGTTDTQY
TRBV7-9,.,ASSFMNTEAF
TRBV7-8,.,ASSLAQGRGTQY
TRBV9,few,ASSLKDGGHYNEQF
TRBV6-2/TRBV6-3,.,ASSYSPPGVGSGANVLT
TRBV6-4,.,ASSDGKGVQPQH
TRBV5-4,.,ASSLGPNTGELF
TRBV6-5,.,ASSYHSSGTYNEQF
TRBV19,.,ASSSRQGDNSPLH
TRBV13,.,ASRFRLSGAEQY
TRBV24-1,.,ATSDFGDGYT
TRBV6-5,.,ASSSDRRDFYPQY
TRBV6-5,.,ASSYSRGAEAF
TRBV14,.,ASSLPTGTEHCGDRGTRNQPQH
TRBV12-3/TRBV12-4,.,ASSSQGPYEQY
TRBV27,.,ASSLGWGTGELF